These T cell receptor beta chains were read from a single sample in a study of blood T cell repertoires in COVID-19. TCRdb's copy holds only in-frame clones and misses some; the assay was immunoSEQ multiplex PCR. The table lists tens of thousands of clones, around 90% of them singletons. The sample was peripheral blood. The source of these receptors is a man older than 75 with acute or convalescent COVID-19. The CDR3 runs from the conserved cysteine through the conserved F or W. Each record gives: CDR3 protein, CDR3 DNA, V gene, J gene, clone size, D gene. A D gene is named only where the DNA matches it firmly. Part of the rows lack a size; the others show once, few, many or a class for expanded clones.

cdr3_aa: CASSLGSRGYEQYF
cdr3_nt: TGTGCCAGCAGCTTGGGGAGCCGGGGGTACGAGCAGTACTTC
v_call: TRBV5-4
j_call: TRBJ2-7
clone_size: few
d_call: NA

cdr3_aa: CASSLAGSRNNQPQHF
cdr3_nt: TGTGCCAGCAGTTTAGCGGGGAGTCGGAACAATCAGCCCCAGCATTTT
v_call: TRBV28
j_call: TRBJ1-5
clone_size: NA
d_call: NA

cdr3_aa: CASSSGTGALGGYTF
cdr3_nt: TGTGCCAGCAGTTCGGGGACAGGGGCTTTAGGTGGCTACACCTTC
v_call: TRBV28
j_call: TRBJ1-2
clone_size: NA
d_call: TRBD1

cdr3_aa: CASSLGASGSYGELFF
cdr3_nt: TGCGCCAGCAGCTTGGGGGCTAGCGGGAGTTACGGGGAGCTGTTTTTT
v_call: TRBV5-1
j_call: TRBJ2-2
clone_size: NA
d_call: TRBD2

cdr3_aa: CASSLQAPGNTIYF
cdr3_nt: TGTGCCAGCAGCTTACAGGCCCCTGGAAACACCATATATTTT
v_call: TRBV7-9
j_call: TRBJ1-3
clone_size: NA
d_call: NA

cdr3_aa: CASSLAGASGDTIYF
cdr3_nt: TGTGCCAGCAGCTTGGCCGGGGCGTCGGGAGACACCATATATTTT
v_call: TRBV5-4
j_call: TRBJ1-3
clone_size: NA
d_call: NA

cdr3_aa: CASSLEAGQETQYF
cdr3_nt: TGCGCCAGCAGCTTGGAGGCAGGGCAAGAGACCCAGTACTTC
v_call: TRBV5-1
j_call: TRBJ2-5
clone_size: few
d_call: NA

cdr3_aa: CASSIGAGGSAEAFF
cdr3_nt: TGTGCCAGTAGTATTGGTGCAGGTGGTTCGGCTGAAGCTTTCTTT
v_call: TRBV19
j_call: TRBJ1-1
clone_size: NA
d_call: NA

cdr3_aa: CATSDLGDRGFYNSPLHF
cdr3_nt: TGTGCCACCAGTGATTTGGGGGACAGGGGATTCTATAATTCACCCCTCCACTTT
v_call: TRBV24-1
j_call: TRBJ1-6
clone_size: NA
d_call: TRBD1

cdr3_aa: CASSRDGQARGAFF
cdr3_nt: TGCGCCAGCAGCCGAGATGGACAGGCCCGGGGAGCTTTCTTT
v_call: TRBV5-1
j_call: TRBJ1-1
clone_size: NA
d_call: TRBD1

cdr3_aa: CASSQDRAGRGEKLFF
cdr3_nt: TGCGCCAGCAGCCAAGATCGGGCCGGGCGGGGGGAAAAACTGTTTTTT
v_call: TRBV4-3
j_call: TRBJ1-4
clone_size: NA
d_call: NA

cdr3_aa: CASTIGAGQGGYTF
cdr3_nt: TGTGCCAGTACCATCGGGGCCGGACAGGGCGGCTACACCTTC
v_call: TRBV19
j_call: TRBJ1-2
clone_size: NA
d_call: TRBD1

cdr3_aa: CASSPIRGRTDTQYF
cdr3_nt: TGTGCCAGCAGCCCAATAAGGGGGCGAACAGATACGCAGTATTTT
v_call: TRBV2
j_call: TRBJ2-3
clone_size: NA
d_call: TRBD1

cdr3_aa: CASNRYKTGSMNTEAFF
cdr3_nt: TGTGCCAGTAATCGGTATAAGACAGGGTCCATGAACACTGAAGCTTTCTTT
v_call: TRBV19
j_call: TRBJ1-1
clone_size: NA
d_call: TRBD1

cdr3_aa: CASSPTSGPYNEQFF
cdr3_nt: TGTGCCAGCTCACCGACTAGCGGGCCGTACAATGAGCAGTTCTTC
v_call: TRBV18
j_call: TRBJ2-1
clone_size: once
d_call: TRBD2

cdr3_aa: CASSQGGGAEETQYF
cdr3_nt: TGTGCCAGCAGCCAAGGCGGGGGGGCTGAAGAGACCCAGTACTTC
v_call: TRBV3-1/TRBV3-2
j_call: TRBJ2-5
clone_size: NA
d_call: TRBD2

cdr3_aa: CASSGRDRGYEQYF
cdr3_nt: TGTGCCAGCAGCGGCCGGGACAGGGGCTACGAGCAGTACTTC
v_call: TRBV3-1/TRBV3-2
j_call: TRBJ2-7
clone_size: NA
d_call: TRBD1

cdr3_aa: CASSPDRLAGGRDTGELFF
cdr3_nt: TGTGCCAGCAGTCCCGATAGACTAGCGGGAGGGCGGGACACCGGGGAGCTGTTTTTT
v_call: TRBV28
j_call: TRBJ2-2
clone_size: few
d_call: TRBD2

cdr3_aa: CASSRLAGDYNEQFF
cdr3_nt: TGTGCCAGCAGCAGACTAGCGGGGGACTACAATGAGCAGTTCTTC
v_call: TRBV2
j_call: TRBJ2-1
clone_size: NA
d_call: TRBD2

cdr3_aa: CASSPHTGTLGTQYF
cdr3_nt: TGTGCCAGCAGCCCCCATACTGGGACTCTAGGGACCCAGTACTTC
v_call: TRBV11-1
j_call: TRBJ2-5
clone_size: NA
d_call: NA

cdr3_aa: CASSVRSSNEKLFF
cdr3_nt: TGTGCCAGCAGCGTACGGTCTTCGAATGAAAAACTGTTTTTT
v_call: TRBV9
j_call: TRBJ1-4
clone_size: NA
d_call: NA

cdr3_aa: CASTPPRGPYGYTF
cdr3_nt: TGTGCCAGCACCCCTCCTCGGGGTCCCTATGGCTACACCTTC
v_call: TRBV28
j_call: TRBJ1-2
clone_size: NA
d_call: NA

cdr3_aa: CSFERGPYEQYF
cdr3_nt: TGCAGCTTCGAGCGGGGCCCCTACGAGCAGTACTTC
v_call: TRBV29-1
j_call: TRBJ2-7
clone_size: NA
d_call: TRBD2

cdr3_aa: CASSWAGQGIAGELFF
cdr3_nt: TGTGCCAGCAGCTGGGCGGGACAGGGGATTGCCGGGGAGCTGTTTTTT
v_call: TRBV7-8
j_call: TRBJ2-2
clone_size: NA
d_call: TRBD1

cdr3_aa: CASSVRQGITEAFF
cdr3_nt: TGTGCCAGCAGCGTCAGACAGGGGATCACTGAAGCTTTCTTT
v_call: TRBV2
j_call: TRBJ1-1
clone_size: NA
d_call: TRBD1

cdr3_aa: CASSSWTGGYVDEQFF
cdr3_nt: TGTGCCAGCAGTTCCTGGACAGGGGGCTATGTTGATGAGCAGTTCTTC
v_call: TRBV27
j_call: TRBJ2-1
clone_size: NA
d_call: TRBD1

cdr3_aa: CASTVAGGKNIQYF
cdr3_nt: TGTGCCAGCACTGTAGCGGGAGGAAAAAACATTCAGTACTTC
v_call: TRBV21-1
j_call: TRBJ2-4
clone_size: NA
d_call: NA

cdr3_aa: CASSMWTGGSNQPQHF
cdr3_nt: TGTGCCAGCAGTATGTGGACAGGGGGTAGCAATCAGCCCCAGCATTTT
v_call: TRBV28
j_call: TRBJ1-5
clone_size: NA
d_call: TRBD1

cdr3_aa: CAWSRRGRSDTQYF
cdr3_nt: TGTGCCTGGAGCCGCAGGGGTCGGTCAGATACGCAGTATTTT
v_call: TRBV30
j_call: TRBJ2-3
clone_size: once
d_call: NA

cdr3_aa: CASSVATLAGDNNEQFF
cdr3_nt: TGTGCCAGCAGCGTAGCTACCCTAGCGGGAGATAACAATGAGCAGTTCTTC
v_call: TRBV9
j_call: TRBJ2-1
clone_size: few
d_call: TRBD2

cdr3_aa: CASSQDLSPILPQHF
cdr3_nt: TGTGCCAGCAGCCAAGATCTTTCGCCTATCCTGCCCCAGCATTTT
v_call: TRBV4-2
j_call: TRBJ1-5
clone_size: NA
d_call: NA

cdr3_aa: CASTGTGIEAFF
cdr3_nt: TGTGCCAGCACCGGGACAGGGATTGAAGCTTTCTTT
v_call: TRBV6-5
j_call: TRBJ1-1
clone_size: NA
d_call: TRBD1

cdr3_aa: CASSPGADSNQPQHF
cdr3_nt: TGTGCCAGCAGCCCGGGAGCCGACAGCAATCAGCCCCAGCATTTT
v_call: TRBV11-2
j_call: TRBJ1-5
clone_size: NA
d_call: NA

cdr3_aa: CASSFRDRGGTEAFF
cdr3_nt: TGTGCCAGCAGTTTCCGGGACAGGGGAGGCACTGAAGCTTTCTTT
v_call: TRBV6-2/TRBV6-3
j_call: TRBJ1-1
clone_size: NA
d_call: TRBD1

cdr3_aa: CASSQGPETPGGYTF
cdr3_nt: TGTGCCAGCAGCCAAGGGCCCGAGACTCCGGGGGGCTACACCTTC
v_call: TRBV3-1/TRBV3-2
j_call: TRBJ1-2
clone_size: NA
d_call: NA

cdr3_aa: CASSSGGGGTTQYF
cdr3_nt: TGTGCCAGCAGCTCTGGGGGAGGCGGGACGACGCAGTATTTT
v_call: TRBV7-2
j_call: TRBJ2-3
clone_size: few
d_call: NA

cdr3_aa: CASSDAQGAREQYF
cdr3_nt: TGTGCCAGCAGCGACGCGCAGGGGGCTAGGGAGCAGTACTTC
v_call: TRBV5-5
j_call: TRBJ2-7
clone_size: NA
d_call: TRBD1

cdr3_aa: CASSLGTGVNTEAFF
cdr3_nt: TGTGCCAGCAGCTTAGGCACAGGAGTGAACACTGAAGCTTTCTTT
v_call: TRBV7-2
j_call: TRBJ1-1
clone_size: NA
d_call: NA

cdr3_aa: CASNPRDRGNTEAFF
cdr3_nt: TGTGCCAGTAACCCAAGGGACAGGGGGAACACTGAAGCTTTCTTT
v_call: TRBV19
j_call: TRBJ1-1
clone_size: once
d_call: TRBD1

cdr3_aa: CSSQGNTGELFF
cdr3_nt: TGCAGCTCCCAGGGTAACACCGGGGAGCTGTTTTTT
v_call: TRBV29-1
j_call: TRBJ2-2
clone_size: NA
d_call: NA

cdr3_aa: CASSLMGQGKSPLHF
cdr3_nt: TGTGCCAGCAGCTTAATGGGACAGGGAAAGTCACCCCTCCACTTT
v_call: TRBV7-3
j_call: TRBJ1-6
clone_size: NA
d_call: TRBD1

cdr3_aa: CSVGSPGAFSNQPQHF
cdr3_nt: TGCAGCGTTGGCAGCCCAGGGGCTTTCAGCAATCAGCCCCAGCATTTT
v_call: TRBV29-1
j_call: TRBJ1-5
clone_size: NA
d_call: NA

cdr3_aa: CASSFTAGGGYYGYTF
cdr3_nt: TGTGCCAGCAGCTTTACCGCCGGGGGAGGGTACTATGGCTACACCTTC
v_call: TRBV7-2
j_call: TRBJ1-2
clone_size: NA
d_call: NA

cdr3_aa: CASSSGQGSYGYTF
cdr3_nt: TGTGCCAGCAGTTCGGGACAGGGATCCTATGGCTACACCTTC
v_call: TRBV6-5
j_call: TRBJ1-2
clone_size: NA
d_call: TRBD1

cdr3_aa: CASSLTSGVTGELFF
cdr3_nt: TGTGCCAGCAGCTTGACTAGCGGGGTCACCGGGGAGCTGTTTTTT
v_call: TRBV5-4
j_call: TRBJ2-2
clone_size: once
d_call: TRBD2

cdr3_aa: CASRGQGLNEQYF
cdr3_nt: TGTGCCAGCAGGGGACAGGGTCTAAACGAGCAGTACTTC
v_call: TRBV2
j_call: TRBJ2-7
clone_size: NA
d_call: TRBD1

cdr3_aa: CASSLVQGNTEAFF
cdr3_nt: TGTGCCAGCAGCTTAGTTCAGGGGAACACTGAAGCTTTCTTT
v_call: TRBV7-3
j_call: TRBJ1-1
clone_size: NA
d_call: NA

cdr3_aa: CASSPGTLPDTQYF
cdr3_nt: TGTGCCAGCAGCCCGGGGACTTTACCAGATACGCAGTATTTT
v_call: TRBV7-3
j_call: TRBJ2-3
clone_size: NA
d_call: NA

cdr3_aa: CASSTTGDTEAFF
cdr3_nt: TGTGCCAGTAGTACCACAGGGGACACTGAAGCTTTCTTT
v_call: TRBV19
j_call: TRBJ1-1
clone_size: NA
d_call: TRBD1

cdr3_aa: CASSPRPEREDQPQHF
cdr3_nt: TGTGCCAGCAGTCCTAGACCGGAGAGGGAGGATCAGCCCCAGCATTTT
v_call: TRBV27
j_call: TRBJ1-5
clone_size: few
d_call: NA

cdr3_aa: CASSLDTNTEAFF
cdr3_nt: TGTGCCAGCAGCCTTGACACGAACACTGAAGCTTTCTTT
v_call: TRBV5-6
j_call: TRBJ1-1
clone_size: NA
d_call: NA

cdr3_aa: CASSPQQGISNQPQHF
cdr3_nt: TGTGCCAGCTCACCACAACAGGGTATCAGCAATCAGCCCCAGCATTTT
v_call: TRBV18
j_call: TRBJ1-5
clone_size: few
d_call: NA

cdr3_aa: CASSLGPGQGEGNTIYF
cdr3_nt: TGTGCCAGCAGCTTAGGCCCCGGACAGGGGGAAGGAAACACCATATATTTT
v_call: TRBV7-9
j_call: TRBJ1-3
clone_size: NA
d_call: TRBD1

cdr3_aa: CASSLRRQGADTQYF
cdr3_nt: TGCGCCAGCAGCTTGCGTAGACAGGGCGCGGATACGCAGTATTTT
v_call: TRBV5-1
j_call: TRBJ2-3
clone_size: once
d_call: TRBD1

cdr3_aa: CASSQTGTSADNEQFF
cdr3_nt: TGTGCCAGCAGCCAAACCGGGACTAGCGCGGACAATGAGCAGTTCTTC
v_call: TRBV3-1/TRBV3-2
j_call: TRBJ2-1
clone_size: NA
d_call: TRBD2

cdr3_aa: CASSLGQGALRETQYF
cdr3_nt: TGTGCCAGCAGCTTAGGTCAGGGGGCACTTCGGGAGACCCAGTACTTC
v_call: TRBV7-2
j_call: TRBJ2-5
clone_size: NA
d_call: TRBD1

cdr3_aa: CASSFGSVADTQYF
cdr3_nt: TGTGCCAGCAGCTTTGGAAGCGTCGCAGATACGCAGTATTTT
v_call: TRBV7-2
j_call: TRBJ2-3
clone_size: NA
d_call: NA

cdr3_aa: CASSPGLAVGTDTQYF
cdr3_nt: TGTGCCAGCTCACCGGGACTAGCGGTGGGCACAGATACGCAGTATTTT
v_call: TRBV18
j_call: TRBJ2-3
clone_size: once
d_call: TRBD2

cdr3_aa: CASNPAGAANEQFF
cdr3_nt: TGTGCCAGTAACCCAGCGGGAGCGGCAAATGAGCAGTTCTTC
v_call: TRBV19
j_call: TRBJ2-1
clone_size: NA
d_call: TRBD2